This T cell receptor (beta chain) was obtained from a study of response to subunit inactivated influenza vaccine. A single record per CDR3 protein comes from TCRdb applying MiXCR to the RT-PCR reads. The sample consists of 500,000 to 550,000 distinct CDR3 sequences, approximately 24% of them appearing once. This clonotype showed up just a few times. CDR1 and CDR2 (germline): LGHNA, YSLEER. V dropped 1 base and J dropped 4 bases, with 13 bases sitting between them. The CDR3 is 15 residues long. This same sample was also part of a study on T cells expressing NK-cell markers. That paper adds: A 5'RACE template switching approach incorporating UMIs was used to make TCR beta cDNA. Each TCR beta repertoire originated in sorted T cells that were CD3+CD56+NKG2C+, CD3+CD56+NKG2C- or CD3+CD56-NKG2C+.

Sequenced here: CD4+ T cells sorted from PBMCs, sampled 11 to 12 days after vaccination. The chain is built from TRBV4-3 and TRBJ1-1, with TRBD1 as a possible D gene (5 bases). The TCR was taken from a man aged 50 to 60 who received an inactivated influenza vaccine. The DNA for the CDR3 is TGCGCCAGCAGCCAAGTCAGAGGGGAGGGCACTGAAGCTTTCTTT. Translating it yields CASSQVRGEGTEAFF.